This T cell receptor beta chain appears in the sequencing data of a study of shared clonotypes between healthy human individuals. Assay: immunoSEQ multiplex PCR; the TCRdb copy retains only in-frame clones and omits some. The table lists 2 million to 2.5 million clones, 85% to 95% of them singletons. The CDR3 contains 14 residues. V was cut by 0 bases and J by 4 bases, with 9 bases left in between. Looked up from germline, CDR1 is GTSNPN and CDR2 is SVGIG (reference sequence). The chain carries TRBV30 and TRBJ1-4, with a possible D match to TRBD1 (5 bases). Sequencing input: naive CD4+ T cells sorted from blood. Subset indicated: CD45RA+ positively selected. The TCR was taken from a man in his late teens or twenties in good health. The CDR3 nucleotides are TGTGCCTGGAGTGTCGGGGGGGATAATGAAAAACTGTTTTTT. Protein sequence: CAWSVGGDNEKLFF.